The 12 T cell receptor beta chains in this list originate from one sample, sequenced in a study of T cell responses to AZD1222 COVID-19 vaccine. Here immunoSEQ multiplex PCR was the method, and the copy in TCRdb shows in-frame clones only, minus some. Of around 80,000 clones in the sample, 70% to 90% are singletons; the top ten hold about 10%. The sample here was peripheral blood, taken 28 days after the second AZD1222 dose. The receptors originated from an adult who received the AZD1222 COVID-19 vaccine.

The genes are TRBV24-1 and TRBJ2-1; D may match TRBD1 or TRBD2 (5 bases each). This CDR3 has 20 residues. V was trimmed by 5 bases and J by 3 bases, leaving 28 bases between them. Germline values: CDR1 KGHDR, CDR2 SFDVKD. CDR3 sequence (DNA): TGTGCCACCAGTGCCCTATCGGGCAGGGACGGTCGCGGTCGCTACAATGAGCAGTTCTTC. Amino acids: CATSALSGRDGRGRYNEQFF.

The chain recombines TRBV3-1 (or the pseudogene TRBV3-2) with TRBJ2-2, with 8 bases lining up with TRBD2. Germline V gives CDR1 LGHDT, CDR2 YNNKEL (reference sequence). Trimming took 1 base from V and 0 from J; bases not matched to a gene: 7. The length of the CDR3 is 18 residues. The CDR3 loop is CASSQVLAGPTNTGELFF. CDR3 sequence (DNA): TGTGCCAGCAGCCAAGTATTAGCGGGGCCCACGAACACCGGGGAGCTGTTTTTT.

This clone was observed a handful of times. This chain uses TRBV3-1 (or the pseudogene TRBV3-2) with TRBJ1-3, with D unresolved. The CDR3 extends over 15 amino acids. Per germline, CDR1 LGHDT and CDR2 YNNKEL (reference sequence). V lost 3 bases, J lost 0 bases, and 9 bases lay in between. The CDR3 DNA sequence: TGTGCCAGCAGCCAGGCGTGGAACTCTGGAAACACCATATATTTT. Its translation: CASSQAWNSGNTIYF.

The CDR3 DNA sequence: TGTGCCAGTAGTCAGAAAAGGGGGCAAGGTGAAGCTTTCTTT. This translates into CASSQKRGQGEAFF. This chain connects TRBV19 to TRBJ1-1; the match to TRBD1 covers 7 bases. The CDR3 is 14 residues long. CDR1 and CDR2 (germline): LNHDA, SQIVND (reference sequence). V lost 5 bases to trimming and J lost 7 bases; unmatched junction nucleotides: 10.

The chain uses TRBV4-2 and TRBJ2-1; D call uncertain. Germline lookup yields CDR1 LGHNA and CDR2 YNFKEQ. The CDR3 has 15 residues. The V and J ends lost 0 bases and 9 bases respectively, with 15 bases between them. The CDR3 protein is CASSQDVIMTSEQFF. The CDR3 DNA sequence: TGTGCCAGCAGCCAAGACGTAATTATGACCAGTGAGCAGTTCTTC.

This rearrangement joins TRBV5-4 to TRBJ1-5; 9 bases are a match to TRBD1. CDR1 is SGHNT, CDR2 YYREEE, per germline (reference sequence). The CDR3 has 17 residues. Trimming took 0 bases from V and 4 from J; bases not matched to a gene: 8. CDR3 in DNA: TGTGCCAGCAGCTTGGGCCCCCCGGGACAGGGTAATCAGCCCCAGCATTTT. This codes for CASSLGPPGQGNQPQHF.

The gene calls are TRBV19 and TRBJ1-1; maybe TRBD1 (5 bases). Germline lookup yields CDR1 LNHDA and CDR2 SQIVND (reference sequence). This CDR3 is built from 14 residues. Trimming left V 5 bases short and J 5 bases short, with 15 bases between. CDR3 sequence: CASSPRGGRTEAFF. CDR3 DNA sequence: TGTGCCAGTAGTCCGAGGGGTGGACGGACTGAAGCTTTCTTT.

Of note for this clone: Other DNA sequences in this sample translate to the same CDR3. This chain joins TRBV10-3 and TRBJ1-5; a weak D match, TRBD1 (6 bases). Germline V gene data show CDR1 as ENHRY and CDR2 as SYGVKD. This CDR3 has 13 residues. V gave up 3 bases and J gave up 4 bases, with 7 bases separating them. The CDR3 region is CAISETGNQPQHF. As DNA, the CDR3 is TGTGCCATCAGTGAAACAGGGAATCAGCCCCAGCATTTT.

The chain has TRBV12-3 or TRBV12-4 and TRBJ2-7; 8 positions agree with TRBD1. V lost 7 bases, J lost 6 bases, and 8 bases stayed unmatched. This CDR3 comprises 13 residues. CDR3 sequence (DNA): TGTGCCAGCACTTTGGCAGGGGGCTTCGAGCAGTACTTC. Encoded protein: CASTLAGGFEQYF.

DNA for the CDR3: TGTGCCAGCAGCAAATTACTAGCGGGGGGTCTCAATGAGCAGTTCTTC. Encoded protein: CASSKLLAGGLNEQFF. The chain has TRBV5-6 and TRBJ2-1, with TRBD2 matching 12 bases. CDR1 and CDR2 (germline): SGHDT, YYEEEE. The CDR3 has 16 amino acids. The trim removed 4 bases at V and 6 bases at J, leaving 8 bases unmatched.

The CDR3 region is CASSSGNSSPLHF. The DNA for the CDR3 is TGTGCCAGCAGCTCCGGGAATAGTTCACCCCTCCACTTT. The genes are TRBV7-3 and TRBJ1-6; the D is unclear. Germline-derived CDR1 and CDR2 are SGHTA and FQGTGA. There are 13 residues in the CDR3. Between the trimmed V and J ends, which lost 4 bases and 9 bases, there was a span of 10 bases.

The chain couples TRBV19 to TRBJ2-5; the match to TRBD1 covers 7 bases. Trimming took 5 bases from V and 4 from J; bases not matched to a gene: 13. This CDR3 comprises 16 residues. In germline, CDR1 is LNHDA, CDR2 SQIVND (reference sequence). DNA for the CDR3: TGTGCCAGTAGTCTAACCCAAGGGGGCGGCGGAGAGACCCAGTACTTC. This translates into CASSLTQGGGGETQYF.